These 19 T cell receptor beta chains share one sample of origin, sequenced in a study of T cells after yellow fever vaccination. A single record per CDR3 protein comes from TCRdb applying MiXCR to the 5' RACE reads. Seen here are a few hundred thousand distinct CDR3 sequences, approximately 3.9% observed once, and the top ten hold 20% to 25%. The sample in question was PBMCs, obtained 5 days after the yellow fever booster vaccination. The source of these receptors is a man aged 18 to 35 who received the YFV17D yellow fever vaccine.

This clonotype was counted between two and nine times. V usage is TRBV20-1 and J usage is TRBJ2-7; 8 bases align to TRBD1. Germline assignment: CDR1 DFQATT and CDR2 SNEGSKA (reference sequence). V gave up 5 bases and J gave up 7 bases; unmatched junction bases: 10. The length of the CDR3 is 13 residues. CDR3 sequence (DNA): TGCAGTGCTGGACAGGGCCTTCCCCGGGAGCAGTACTTC. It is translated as CSAGQGLPREQYF.

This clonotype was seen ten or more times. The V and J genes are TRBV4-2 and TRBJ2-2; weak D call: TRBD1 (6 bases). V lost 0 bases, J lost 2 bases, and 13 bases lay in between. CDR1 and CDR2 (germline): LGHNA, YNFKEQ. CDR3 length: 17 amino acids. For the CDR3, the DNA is TGTGCCAGCAGCCAAGAATTTTGGACAGACAACACCGGGGAGCTGTTTTTT. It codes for CASSQEFWTDNTGELFF.

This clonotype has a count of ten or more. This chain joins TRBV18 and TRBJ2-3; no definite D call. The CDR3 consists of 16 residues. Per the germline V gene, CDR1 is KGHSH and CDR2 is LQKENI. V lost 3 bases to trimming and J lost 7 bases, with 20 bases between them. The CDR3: CASSPTGQRSPNTQYF. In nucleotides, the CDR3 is TGTGCCAGCTCACCCACTGGGCAGCGTTCACCTAATACGCAGTATTTT.

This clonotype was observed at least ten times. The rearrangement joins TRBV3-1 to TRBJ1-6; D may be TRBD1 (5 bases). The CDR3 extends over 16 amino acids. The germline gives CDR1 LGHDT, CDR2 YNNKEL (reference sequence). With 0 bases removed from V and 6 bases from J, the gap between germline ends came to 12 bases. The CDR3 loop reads CASSQDRAFRNSPLHF. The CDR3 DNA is TGTGCCAGCAGCCAAGACAGGGCTTTCCGTAATTCACCCCTCCACTTT.

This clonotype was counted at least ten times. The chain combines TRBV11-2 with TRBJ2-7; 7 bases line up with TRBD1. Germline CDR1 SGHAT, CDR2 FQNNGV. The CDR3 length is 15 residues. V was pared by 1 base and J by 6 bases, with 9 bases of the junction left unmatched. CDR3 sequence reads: CASSLAWQQGIEQYF. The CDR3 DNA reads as TGTGCCAGCAGCTTAGCTTGGCAACAGGGGATCGAGCAGTACTTC.

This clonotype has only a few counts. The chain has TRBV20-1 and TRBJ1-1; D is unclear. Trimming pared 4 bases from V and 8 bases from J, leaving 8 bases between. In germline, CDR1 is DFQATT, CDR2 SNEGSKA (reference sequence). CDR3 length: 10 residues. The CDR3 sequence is CSATRLEAFF. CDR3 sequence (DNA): TGCAGTGCTACGCGTCTCGAAGCTTTCTTT.

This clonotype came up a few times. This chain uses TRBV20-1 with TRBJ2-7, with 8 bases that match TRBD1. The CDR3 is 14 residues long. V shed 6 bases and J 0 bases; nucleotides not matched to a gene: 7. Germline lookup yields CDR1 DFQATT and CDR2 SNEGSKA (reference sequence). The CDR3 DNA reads TGCAGTGCCCGACAGGGGTTGAGCTCCTACGAGCAGTACGTC. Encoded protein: CSARQGLSSYEQYV.

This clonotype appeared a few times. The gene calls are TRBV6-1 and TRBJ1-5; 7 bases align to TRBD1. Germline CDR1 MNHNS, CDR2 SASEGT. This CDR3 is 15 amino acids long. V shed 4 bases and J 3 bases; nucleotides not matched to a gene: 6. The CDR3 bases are TGTGCCAGCAGTGGACAGGGATTTTTCAATCAGCCCCAGCATTTT. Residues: CASSGQGFFNQPQHF.

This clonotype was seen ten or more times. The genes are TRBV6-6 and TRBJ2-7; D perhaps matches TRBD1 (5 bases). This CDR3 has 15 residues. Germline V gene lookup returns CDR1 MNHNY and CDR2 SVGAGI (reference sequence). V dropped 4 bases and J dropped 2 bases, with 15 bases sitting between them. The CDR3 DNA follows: TGTGCCAGCAGTTCCGTCTTCGGACAAACCTACGAGCAGTACGTC. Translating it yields CASSSVFGQTYEQYV.

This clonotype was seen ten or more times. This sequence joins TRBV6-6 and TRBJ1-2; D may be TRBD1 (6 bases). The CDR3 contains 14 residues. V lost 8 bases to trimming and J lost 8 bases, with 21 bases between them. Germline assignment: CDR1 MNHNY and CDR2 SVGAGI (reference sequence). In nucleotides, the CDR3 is TGTGCCAGCGTCGGACAGAGATGGGCTTACGGCTACACCTTC. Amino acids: CASVGQRWAYGYTF.

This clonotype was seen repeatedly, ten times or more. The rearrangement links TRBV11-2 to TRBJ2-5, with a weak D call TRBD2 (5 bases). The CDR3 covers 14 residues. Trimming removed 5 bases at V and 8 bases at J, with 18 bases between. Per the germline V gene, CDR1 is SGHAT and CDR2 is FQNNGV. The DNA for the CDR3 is TGTGCCAGCAGCCCCGGCGCTCGTGGAGGTACCCAGTACTTC. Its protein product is CASSPGARGGTQYF.

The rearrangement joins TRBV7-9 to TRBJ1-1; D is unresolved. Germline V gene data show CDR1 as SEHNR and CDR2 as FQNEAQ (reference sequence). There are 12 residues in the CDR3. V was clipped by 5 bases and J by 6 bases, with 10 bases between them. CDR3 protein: CASSPQAPEAFF. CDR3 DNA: TGTGCCAGCAGCCCGCAGGCCCCTGAAGCTTTCTTT.

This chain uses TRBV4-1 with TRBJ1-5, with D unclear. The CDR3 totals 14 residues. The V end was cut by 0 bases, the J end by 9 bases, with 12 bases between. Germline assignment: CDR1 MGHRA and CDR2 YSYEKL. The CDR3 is CASSQEPAFGPQHF. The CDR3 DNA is TGCGCCAGCAGCCAAGAACCGGCCTTCGGGCCCCAGCATTTT.

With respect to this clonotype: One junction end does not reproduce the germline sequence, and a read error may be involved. CDR3 sequence reads: CSAETGQGRGQETQYF. The CDR3, as DNA: TGCAGCGCTGAAACCGGACAGGGAAGAGGCCAAGAGACCCAGTACTTC. This chain joins TRBV29-1 and TRBJ2-5, with 8 bases lining up with TRBD1. Per the germline V gene, CDR1 is SQVTM and CDR2 is ANQGSEA. The CDR3 is 16 amino acids.

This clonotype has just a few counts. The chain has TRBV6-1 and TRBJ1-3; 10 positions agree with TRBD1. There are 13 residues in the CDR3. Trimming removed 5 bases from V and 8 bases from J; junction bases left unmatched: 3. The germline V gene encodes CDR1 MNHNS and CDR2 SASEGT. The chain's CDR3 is CASSWTGGYTIYF. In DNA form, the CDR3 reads TGTGCCAGCAGTTGGACAGGGGGATACACCATATATTTT.

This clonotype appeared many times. The CDR3 protein is CAISESEATYEQYF. The DNA for the CDR3 is TGTGCCATCAGTGAGTCGGAGGCCACCTACGAGCAGTACTTC. J is TRBJ2-7 and V is TRBV10-3; D might be TRBD2 (5 bases). Per germline, CDR1 ENHRY and CDR2 SYGVKD. CDR3 size: 14 residues. Trimming left V 0 bases short and J 2 bases short, with 8 bases between.

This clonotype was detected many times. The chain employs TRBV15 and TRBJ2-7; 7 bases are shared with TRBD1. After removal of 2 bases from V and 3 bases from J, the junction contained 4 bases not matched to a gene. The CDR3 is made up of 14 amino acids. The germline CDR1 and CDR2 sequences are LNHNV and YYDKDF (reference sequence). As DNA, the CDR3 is TGTGCCACCAGCAGAACGGGACAGAGCTACGAGCAGTACTTC. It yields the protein CATSRTGQSYEQYF.

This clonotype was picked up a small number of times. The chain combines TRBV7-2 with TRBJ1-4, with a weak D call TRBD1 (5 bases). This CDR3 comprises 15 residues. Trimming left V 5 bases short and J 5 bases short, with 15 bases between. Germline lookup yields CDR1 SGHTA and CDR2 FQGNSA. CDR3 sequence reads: CASSPGAGPNEKLFF. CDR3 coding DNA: TGTGCCAGCAGCCCCGGCGCGGGGCCAAATGAAAAACTGTTTTTT.

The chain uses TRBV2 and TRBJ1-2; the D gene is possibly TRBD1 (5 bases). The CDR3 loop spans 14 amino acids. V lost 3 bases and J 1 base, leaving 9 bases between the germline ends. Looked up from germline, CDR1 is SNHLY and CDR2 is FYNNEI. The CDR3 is CASSDQGLNYGYTF. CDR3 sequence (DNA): TGTGCCAGCAGTGATCAGGGACTTAACTATGGCTACACCTTC.